The entry below describes one T cell receptor beta chain. Trimming cost V 7 bases and J 7 bases; bases outside gene matches: 11. This CDR3 has 14 residues. The germline V gene encodes CDR1 SEHNR and CDR2 FQNEAQ (reference sequence). This entry belongs to a study of blood T cell repertoires in COVID-19. Study-level information: Whether acute or convalescent, the COVID-19 samples came from the United States, Italy and Spain. T cells, B-cell-depleted T cells, or PBMCs supplied cDNA or gDNA.

Authors' methods: Estimates of nucleated cell counts were drawn from the amplification of reference gene primers. Libraries were prepared by immunoSEQ multiplex PCR; TCRdb keeps only in-frame clonotypes and omits some of them. That table gives V, J and clone size, and the DNA gave D and trimming. The data hold roughly 120,000 clones, with 90% observed a single time. The V gene is TRBV7-9, the J gene TRBJ2-7; 9 bases match TRBD1. The TCR originated in a man aged 45 to 65 with active COVID-19. The specimen was peripheral blood. The CDR3 DNA is TGTGCCAGCACCTTCGGGACAGGGAGTGGTGAGCAGTACTTC. This codes for CASTFGTGSGEQYF.